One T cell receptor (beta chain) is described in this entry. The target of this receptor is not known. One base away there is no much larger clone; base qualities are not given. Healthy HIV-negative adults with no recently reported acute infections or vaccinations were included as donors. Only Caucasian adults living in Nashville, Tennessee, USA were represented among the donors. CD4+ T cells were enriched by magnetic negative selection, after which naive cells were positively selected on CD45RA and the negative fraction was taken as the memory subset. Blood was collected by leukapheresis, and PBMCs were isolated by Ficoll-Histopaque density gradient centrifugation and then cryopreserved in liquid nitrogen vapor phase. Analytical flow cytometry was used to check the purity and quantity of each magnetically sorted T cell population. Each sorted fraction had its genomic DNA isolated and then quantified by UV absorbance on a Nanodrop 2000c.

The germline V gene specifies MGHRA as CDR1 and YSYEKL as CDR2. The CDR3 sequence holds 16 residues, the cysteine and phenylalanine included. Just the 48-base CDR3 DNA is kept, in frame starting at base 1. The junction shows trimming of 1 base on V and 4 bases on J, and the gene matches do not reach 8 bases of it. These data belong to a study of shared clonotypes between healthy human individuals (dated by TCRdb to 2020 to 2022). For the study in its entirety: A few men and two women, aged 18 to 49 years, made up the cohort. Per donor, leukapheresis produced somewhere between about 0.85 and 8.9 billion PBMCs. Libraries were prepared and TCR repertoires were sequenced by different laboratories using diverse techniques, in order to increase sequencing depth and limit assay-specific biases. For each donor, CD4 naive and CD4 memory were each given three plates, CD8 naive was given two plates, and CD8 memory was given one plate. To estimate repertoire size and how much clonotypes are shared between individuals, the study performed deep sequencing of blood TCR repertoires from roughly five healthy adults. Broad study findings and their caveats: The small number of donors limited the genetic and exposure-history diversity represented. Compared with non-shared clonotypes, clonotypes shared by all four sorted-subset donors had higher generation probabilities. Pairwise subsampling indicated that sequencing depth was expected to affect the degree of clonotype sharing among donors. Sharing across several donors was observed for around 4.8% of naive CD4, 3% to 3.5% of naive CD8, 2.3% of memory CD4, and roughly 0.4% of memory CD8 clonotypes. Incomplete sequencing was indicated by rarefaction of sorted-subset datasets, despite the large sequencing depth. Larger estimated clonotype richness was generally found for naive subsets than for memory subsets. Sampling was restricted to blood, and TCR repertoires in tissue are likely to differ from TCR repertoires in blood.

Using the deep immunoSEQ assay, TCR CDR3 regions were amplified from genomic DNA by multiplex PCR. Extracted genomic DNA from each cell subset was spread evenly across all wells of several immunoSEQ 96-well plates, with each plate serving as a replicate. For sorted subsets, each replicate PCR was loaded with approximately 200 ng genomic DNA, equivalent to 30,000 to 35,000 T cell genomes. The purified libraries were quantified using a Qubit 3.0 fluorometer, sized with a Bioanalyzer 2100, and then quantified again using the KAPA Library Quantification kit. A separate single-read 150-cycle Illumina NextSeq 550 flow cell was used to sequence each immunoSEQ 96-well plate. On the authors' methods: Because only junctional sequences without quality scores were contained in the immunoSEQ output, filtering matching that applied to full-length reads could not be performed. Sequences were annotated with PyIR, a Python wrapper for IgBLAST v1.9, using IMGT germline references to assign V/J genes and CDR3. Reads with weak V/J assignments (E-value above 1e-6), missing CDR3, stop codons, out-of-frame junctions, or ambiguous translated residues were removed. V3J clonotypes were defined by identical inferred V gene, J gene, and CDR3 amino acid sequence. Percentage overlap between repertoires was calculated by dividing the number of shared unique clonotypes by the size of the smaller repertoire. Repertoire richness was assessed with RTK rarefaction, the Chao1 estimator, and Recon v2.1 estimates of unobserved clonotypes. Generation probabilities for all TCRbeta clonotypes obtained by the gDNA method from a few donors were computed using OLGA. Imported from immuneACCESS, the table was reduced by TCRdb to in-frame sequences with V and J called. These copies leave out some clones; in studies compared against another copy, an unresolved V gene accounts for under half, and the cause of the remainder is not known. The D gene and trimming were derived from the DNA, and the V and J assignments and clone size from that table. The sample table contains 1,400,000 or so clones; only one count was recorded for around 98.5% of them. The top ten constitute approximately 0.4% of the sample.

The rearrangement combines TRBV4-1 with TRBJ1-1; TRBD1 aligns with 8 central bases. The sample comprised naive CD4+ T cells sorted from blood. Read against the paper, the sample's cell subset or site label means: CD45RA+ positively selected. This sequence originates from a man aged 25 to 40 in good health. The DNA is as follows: TGCGCCAGCAGCCAAGTCAGGGGGCGCGGGGGCACTGAAGCTTTCTTT. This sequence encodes CASSQVRGRGGTEAFF.